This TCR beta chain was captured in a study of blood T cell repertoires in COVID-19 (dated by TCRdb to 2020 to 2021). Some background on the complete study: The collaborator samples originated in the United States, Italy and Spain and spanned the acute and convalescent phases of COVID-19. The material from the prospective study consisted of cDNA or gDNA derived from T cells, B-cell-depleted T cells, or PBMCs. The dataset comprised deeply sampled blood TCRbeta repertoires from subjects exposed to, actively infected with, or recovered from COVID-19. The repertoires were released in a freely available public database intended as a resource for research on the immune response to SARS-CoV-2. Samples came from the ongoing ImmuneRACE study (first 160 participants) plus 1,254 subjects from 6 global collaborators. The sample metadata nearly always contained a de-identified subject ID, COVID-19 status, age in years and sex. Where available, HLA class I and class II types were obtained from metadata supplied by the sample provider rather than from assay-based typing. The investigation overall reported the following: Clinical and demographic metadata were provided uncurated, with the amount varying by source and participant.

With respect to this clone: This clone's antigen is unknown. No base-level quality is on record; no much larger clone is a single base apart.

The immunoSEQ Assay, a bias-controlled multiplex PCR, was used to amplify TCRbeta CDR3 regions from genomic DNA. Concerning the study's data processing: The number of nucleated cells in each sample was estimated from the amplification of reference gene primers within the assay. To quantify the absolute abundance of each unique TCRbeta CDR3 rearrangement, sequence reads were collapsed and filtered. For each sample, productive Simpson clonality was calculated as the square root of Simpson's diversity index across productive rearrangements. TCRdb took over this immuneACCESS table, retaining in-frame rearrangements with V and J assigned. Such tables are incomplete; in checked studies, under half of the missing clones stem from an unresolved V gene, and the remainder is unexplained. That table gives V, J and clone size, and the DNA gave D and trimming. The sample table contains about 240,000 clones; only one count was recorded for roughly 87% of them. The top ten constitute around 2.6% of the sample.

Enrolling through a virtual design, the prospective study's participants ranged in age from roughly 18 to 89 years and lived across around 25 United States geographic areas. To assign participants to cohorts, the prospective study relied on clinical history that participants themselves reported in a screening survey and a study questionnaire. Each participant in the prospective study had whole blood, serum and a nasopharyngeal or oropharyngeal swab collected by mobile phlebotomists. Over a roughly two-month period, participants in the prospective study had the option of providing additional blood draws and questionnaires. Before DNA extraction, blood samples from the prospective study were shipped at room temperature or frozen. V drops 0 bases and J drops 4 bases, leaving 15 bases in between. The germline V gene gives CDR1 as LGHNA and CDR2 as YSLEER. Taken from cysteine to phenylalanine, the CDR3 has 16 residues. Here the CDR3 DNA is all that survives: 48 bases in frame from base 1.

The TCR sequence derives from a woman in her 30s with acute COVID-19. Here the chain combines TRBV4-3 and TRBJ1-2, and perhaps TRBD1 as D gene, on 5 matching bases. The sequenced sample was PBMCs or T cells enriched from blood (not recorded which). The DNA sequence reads TGCGCCAGCAGCCAAGATTGGGGGGAGGAGATCTATGGCTACACCTTC. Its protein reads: CASSQDWGEEIYGYTF.